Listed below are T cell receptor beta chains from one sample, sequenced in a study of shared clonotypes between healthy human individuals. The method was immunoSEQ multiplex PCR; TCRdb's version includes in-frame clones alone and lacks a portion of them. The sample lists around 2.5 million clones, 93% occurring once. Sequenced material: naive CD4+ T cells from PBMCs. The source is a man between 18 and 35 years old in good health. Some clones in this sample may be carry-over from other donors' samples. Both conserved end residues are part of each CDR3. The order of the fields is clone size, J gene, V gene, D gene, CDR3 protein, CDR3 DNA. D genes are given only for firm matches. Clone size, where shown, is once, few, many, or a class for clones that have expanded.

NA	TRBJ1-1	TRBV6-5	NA	CASMGRGTEAFF	TGTGCCAGCATGGGCAGGGGCACTGAAGCTTTCTTT
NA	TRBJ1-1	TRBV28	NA	CASSSNLRAFF	TGTGCCAGCAGCTCCAACCTTAGAGCTTTCTTT
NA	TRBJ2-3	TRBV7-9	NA	CASSLVGSTTDTQYF	TGTGCCAGCAGCTTAGTGGGTAGTACCACAGATACGCAGTATTTT
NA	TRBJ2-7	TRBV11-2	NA	CASSLVGSLGREQYF	TGTGCCAGCAGCTTAGTCGGGAGTTTGGGGCGGGAGCAGTACTTC
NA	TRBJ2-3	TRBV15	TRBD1	CATSRTTGSTDTQYF	TGTGCCACCAGCAGGACGACAGGGAGCACAGATACGCAGTATTTT
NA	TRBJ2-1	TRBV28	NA	CASSPQMVRTNEQFF	TGTGCCAGCAGCCCCCAAATGGTTAGGACGAATGAGCAGTTCTTC
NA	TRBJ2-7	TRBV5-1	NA	CASSLGTSGGEQYF	TGCGCCAGCAGCTTGGGGACCAGCGGAGGCGAGCAGTACTTC
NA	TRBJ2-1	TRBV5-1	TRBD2	CASSEDRLAVYNEQFF	TGCGCCAGCAGCGAAGATAGACTAGCGGTTTACAATGAGCAGTTCTTC
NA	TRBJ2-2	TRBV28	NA	CASRGSRNTGELFF	TGTGCCAGCAGAGGTTCAAGGAACACCGGGGAGCTGTTTTTT
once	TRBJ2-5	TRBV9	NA	CASSVEWYQETQYF	TGTGCCAGCAGCGTAGAATGGTACCAAGAGACCCAGTACTTC
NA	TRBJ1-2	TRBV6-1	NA	CASSPQGYGYTF	TGTGCCAGCAGTCCTCAGGGCTATGGCTACACCTTC
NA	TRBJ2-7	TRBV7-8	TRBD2	CASSLAPPIGLVAGGPYEQYF	TGTGCCAGCAGCTTAGCCCCCCCCATCGGTTTGGTAGCGGGAGGGCCCTACGAGCAGTACTTC
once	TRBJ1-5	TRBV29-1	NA	CSVAKSGNQPQHF	TGCAGCGTGGCTAAAAGCGGCAATCAGCCCCAGCATTTT
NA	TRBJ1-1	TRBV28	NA	CASSLILGAEAFF	TGTGCCAGCAGTTTAATCCTGGGCGCTGAAGCTTTCTTT
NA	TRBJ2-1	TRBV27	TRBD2	CASSPRVAGGYNEQFF	TGTGCCAGCAGCCCAAGGGTAGCGGGAGGGTACAATGAGCAGTTCTTC
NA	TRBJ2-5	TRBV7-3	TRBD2	CASSLGLAGGQETQYF	TGTGCCAGCAGCTTGGGGCTAGCGGGAGGCCAAGAGACCCAGTACTTC
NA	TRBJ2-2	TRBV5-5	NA	CASSSLNTGELFF	TGTGCCAGCAGCTCCTTAAACACCGGGGAGCTGTTTTTT
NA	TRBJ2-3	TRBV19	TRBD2	CASSTTVAGSTDTQYF	TGTGCCAGTAGTACCACTGTAGCGGGATCCACAGATACGCAGTATTTT
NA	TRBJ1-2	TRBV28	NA	CASSFSGGRDRSF	TGTGCCAGCAGTTTTAGTGGGGGACGCGACAGGAGCTTC
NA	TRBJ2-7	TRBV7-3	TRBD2	CASSARLWTSGRAFDAGQYF	TGTGCCAGCAGCGCCCGTCTTTGGACTAGCGGGAGGGCCTTCGACGCTGGGCAGTACTTC
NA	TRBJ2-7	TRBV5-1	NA	CASSLQGGYEQYF	TGCGCCAGCAGCTTACAGGGCGGTTACGAGCAGTACTTC
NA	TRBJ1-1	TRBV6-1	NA	CASSESAGLNTEAFF	TGTGCCAGCAGTGAAAGCGCAGGACTGAACACTGAAGCTTTCTTT
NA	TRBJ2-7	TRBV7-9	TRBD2	CASSSPGLAGFLSYEQYF	TGTGCCAGCAGCTCGCCGGGACTAGCGGGATTTCTCTCATACGAGCAGTACTTC
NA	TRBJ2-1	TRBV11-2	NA	CASSLVTGGRGNEQFF	TGTGCCAGCAGCTTAGTAACGGGGGGCAGGGGGAATGAGCAGTTCTTC
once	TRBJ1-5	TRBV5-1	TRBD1	CASSSTGGIQPQHF	TGCGCCAGCAGCTCGACAGGGGGAATTCAGCCCCAGCATTTT
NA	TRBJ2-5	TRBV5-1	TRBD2	CASSLNPSGQETQYF	TGCGCCAGCAGCCTCAACCCTAGCGGCCAAGAGACCCAGTACTTC
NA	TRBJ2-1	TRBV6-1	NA	CASSVQNGAYNEQFF	TGTGCCAGCAGTGTTCAGAACGGAGCCTACAATGAGCAGTTCTTC
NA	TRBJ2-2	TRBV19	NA	CASKDHGANTGELFF	TGTGCCAGCAAGGATCACGGGGCGAACACCGGGGAGCTGTTTTTT
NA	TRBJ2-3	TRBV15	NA	CATSRDRRGENTQYF	TGTGCCACCAGCAGAGATAGGCGGGGAGAAAATACGCAGTATTTT
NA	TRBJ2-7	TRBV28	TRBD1	CASSYRQGAREQYF	TGTGCCAGCAGTTACCGCCAGGGGGCGCGGGAGCAGTACTTC
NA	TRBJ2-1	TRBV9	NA	CASSARGDGEQFF	TGTGCCAGCAGCGCGCGAGGAGACGGGGAGCAGTTCTTC
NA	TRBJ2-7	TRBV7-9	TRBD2	CASSPSSGSIEQYF	TGTGCCAGCAGCCCGTCTAGCGGGAGTATCGAGCAGTACTTC
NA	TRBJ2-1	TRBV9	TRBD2	CASSVQPGLAGSGPFF	TGTGCCAGCAGCGTACAGCCGGGACTAGCGGGATCGGGTCCGTTCTTC
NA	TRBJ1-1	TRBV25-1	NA	CASSEYRYSRAEAFF	TGTGCCAGCAGTGAATACCGGTACAGTCGGGCTGAAGCTTTCTTT
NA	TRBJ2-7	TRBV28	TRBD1	CASSGRDRSFYEQYF	TGTGCCAGCAGTGGCCGGGACAGGTCATTCTACGAGCAGTACTTC
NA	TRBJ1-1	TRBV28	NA	CAAVSGRTEAFF	TGTGCCGCCGTATCGGGGAGGACTGAAGCTTTCTTT
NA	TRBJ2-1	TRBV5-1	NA	CASCRDTSSYNEQFF	TGCGCCAGCTGTAGGGACACCAGCTCCTACAATGAGCAGTTCTTC
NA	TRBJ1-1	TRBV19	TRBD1	CASSWGQSRSNTEAFF	TGTGCCAGTAGTTGGGGACAGTCTAGGTCGAACACTGAAGCTTTCTTT
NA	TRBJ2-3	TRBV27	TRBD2	CASSLVAGGTSGTDTQYF	TGTGCCAGCAGTTTAGTAGCGGGGGGCACAAGCGGCACAGATACGCAGTATTTT
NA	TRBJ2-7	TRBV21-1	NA	CASSKVVTEAYEQYF	TGTGCCAGCAGCAAAGTAGTAACGGAGGCCTACGAGCAGTACTTC
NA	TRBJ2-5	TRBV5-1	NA	CASSIGKTGMSQETQYF	TGCGCCAGCAGCATTGGAAAAACAGGGATGAGCCAAGAGACCCAGTACTTC
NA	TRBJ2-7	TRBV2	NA	CASSESGYSYEQYF	TGTGCCAGCAGTGAAAGCGGATACTCCTACGAGCAGTACTTC
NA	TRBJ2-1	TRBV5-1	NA	CASSLKGNEQFF	TGCGCCAGCAGCTTGAAGGGCAATGAGCAGTTCTTC
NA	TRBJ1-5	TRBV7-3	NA	CASSSNSNQPQHF	TGTGCCAGCAGCAGTAATAGCAATCAGCCCCAGCATTTT